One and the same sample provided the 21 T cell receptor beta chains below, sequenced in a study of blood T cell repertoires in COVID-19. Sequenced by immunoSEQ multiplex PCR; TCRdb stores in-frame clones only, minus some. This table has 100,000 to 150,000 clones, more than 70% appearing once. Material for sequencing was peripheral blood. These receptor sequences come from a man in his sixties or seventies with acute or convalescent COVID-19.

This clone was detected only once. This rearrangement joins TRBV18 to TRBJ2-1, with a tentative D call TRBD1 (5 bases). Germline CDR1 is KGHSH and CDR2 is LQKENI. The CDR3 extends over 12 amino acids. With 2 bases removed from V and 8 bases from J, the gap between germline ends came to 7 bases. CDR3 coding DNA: TGTGCCAGCTCACCAGAAGGGGATGAGCAGTTCTTC. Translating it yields CASSPEGDEQFF.

CDR3 in DNA: TGTGCCAGCAGCGCTTACCAGGGAAAGGGCAATCAGCCCCAGCATTTT. Residues: CASSAYQGKGNQPQHF. V usage is TRBV2 and J usage is TRBJ1-5; a weak D match, TRBD1 (5 bases). Trimming removed 6 bases from V and 2 bases from J, with 17 bases in between. Germline CDR1 is SNHLY and CDR2 is FYNNEI. This CDR3 spans 16 amino acids.

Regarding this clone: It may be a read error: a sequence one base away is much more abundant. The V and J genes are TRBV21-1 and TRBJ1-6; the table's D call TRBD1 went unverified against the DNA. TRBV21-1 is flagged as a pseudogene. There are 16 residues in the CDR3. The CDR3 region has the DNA TGTGCCGGCAGCATTAAGGGGACAGTCGATAATTCACCCCTCCACTTT. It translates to CAGSIKGTVDNSPLHF.

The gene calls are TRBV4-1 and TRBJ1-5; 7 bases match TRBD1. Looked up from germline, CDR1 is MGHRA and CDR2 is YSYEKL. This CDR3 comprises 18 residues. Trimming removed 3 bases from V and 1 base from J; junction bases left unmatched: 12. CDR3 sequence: CASSQSKIPGQSNQPQHF. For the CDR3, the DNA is TGCGCCAGCAGCCAGTCTAAGATTCCGGGACAGAGCAATCAGCCCCAGCATTTT.

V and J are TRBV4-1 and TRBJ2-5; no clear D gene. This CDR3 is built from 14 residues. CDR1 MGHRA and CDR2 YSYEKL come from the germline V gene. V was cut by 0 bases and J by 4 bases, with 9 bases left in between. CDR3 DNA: TGCGCCAGCAGCCAAGATTCCCACACAGAGACCCAGTACTTC. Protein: CASSQDSHTETQYF.

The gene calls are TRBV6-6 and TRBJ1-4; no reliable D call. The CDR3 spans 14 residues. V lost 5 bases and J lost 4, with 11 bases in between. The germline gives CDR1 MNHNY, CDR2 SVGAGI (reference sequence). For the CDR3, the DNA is TGTGCCAGCAGTCCTGACACCTATAATGAAAAACTGTTTTTT. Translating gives CASSPDTYNEKLFF.

The CDR3, as DNA: TGTGCCAGCAGTGAATTGTGGGGGGTGGCAGCCGCCTCCTACGAGCAGTACTTC. Translated: CASSELWGVAAASYEQYF. The chain links TRBV6-4 to TRBJ2-7; TRBD2 is a possible D gene (6 bases). From germline, CDR1 is MRHNA and CDR2 SNTAGT. Trimming removed 3 bases at V and 0 bases at J, with 21 bases between. The CDR3 loop spans 18 amino acids.

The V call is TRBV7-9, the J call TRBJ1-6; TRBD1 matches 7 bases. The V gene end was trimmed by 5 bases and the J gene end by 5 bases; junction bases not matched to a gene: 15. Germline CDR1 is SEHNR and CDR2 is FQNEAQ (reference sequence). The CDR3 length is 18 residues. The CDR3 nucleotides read TGTGCCAGCAGCGGAGAAGCGCGGGACAGAAGTGATAATTCACCCCTCCACTTT. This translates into CASSGEARDRSDNSPLHF.

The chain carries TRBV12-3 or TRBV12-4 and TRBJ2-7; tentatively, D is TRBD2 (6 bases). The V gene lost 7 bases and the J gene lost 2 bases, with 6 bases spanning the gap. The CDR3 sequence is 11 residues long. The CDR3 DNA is TGTGCCAGCACGGGGGCCTACGAGCAGTACTTC. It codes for CASTGAYEQYF.

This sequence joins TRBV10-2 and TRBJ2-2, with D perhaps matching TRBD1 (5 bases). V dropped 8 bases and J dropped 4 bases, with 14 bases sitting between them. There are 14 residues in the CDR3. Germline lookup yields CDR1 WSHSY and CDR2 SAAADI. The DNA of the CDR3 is TGCGCCAGCGATAAGGGGCCGGGCACCGGGGAGCTGTTTTTT. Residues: CASDKGPGTGELFF.

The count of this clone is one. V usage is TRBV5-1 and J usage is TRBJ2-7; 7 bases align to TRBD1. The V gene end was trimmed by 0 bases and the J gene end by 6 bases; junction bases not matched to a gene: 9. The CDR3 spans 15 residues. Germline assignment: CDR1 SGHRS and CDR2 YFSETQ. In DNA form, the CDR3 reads TGCGCCAGCAGCTTGGCCACAGGGGCTCCCGGCGAGCAGTACTTC. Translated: CASSLATGAPGEQYF.

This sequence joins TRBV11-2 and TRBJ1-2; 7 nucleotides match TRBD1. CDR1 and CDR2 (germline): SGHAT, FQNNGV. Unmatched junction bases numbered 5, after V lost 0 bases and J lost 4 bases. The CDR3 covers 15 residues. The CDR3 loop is CASSLEGTALYGYTF. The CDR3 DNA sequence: TGTGCCAGCAGCTTAGAAGGGACAGCCCTCTATGGCTACACCTTC. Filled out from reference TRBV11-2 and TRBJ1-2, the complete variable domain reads EAGVAQSPRYKIIEKRQSVAFWCNPISGHATLYWYQQILGQGPKLLIQFQNNGVVDDSQLPKDRFSAERLKGVDSTLKIQPAKLEDSAVYLCASSLEGTALYGYTFGSGTRLTVV.

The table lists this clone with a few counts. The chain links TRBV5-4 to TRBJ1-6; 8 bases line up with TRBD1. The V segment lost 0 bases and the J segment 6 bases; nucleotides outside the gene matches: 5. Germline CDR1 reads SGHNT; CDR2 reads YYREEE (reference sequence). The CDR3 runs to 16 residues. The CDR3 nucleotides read TGTGCCAGCAGCTTGGACAGGGGGAGCGCTAATTCACCCCTCCACTTT. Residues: CASSLDRGSANSPLHF.

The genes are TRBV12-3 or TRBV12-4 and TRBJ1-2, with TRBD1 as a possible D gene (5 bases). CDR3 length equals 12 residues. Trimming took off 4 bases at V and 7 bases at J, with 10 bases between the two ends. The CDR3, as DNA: TGTGCCAGCAGTTACCTTGGGGCTGGCTACACCTTC. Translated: CASSYLGAGYTF.

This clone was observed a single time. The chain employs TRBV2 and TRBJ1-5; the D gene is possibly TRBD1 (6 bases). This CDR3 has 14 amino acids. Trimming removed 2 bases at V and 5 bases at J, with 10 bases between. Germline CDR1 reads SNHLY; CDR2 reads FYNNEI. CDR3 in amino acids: CASSERQGYQPQHF. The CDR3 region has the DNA TGTGCCAGCAGTGAAAGGCAGGGGTATCAGCCCCAGCATTTT. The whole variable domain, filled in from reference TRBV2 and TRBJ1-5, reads EPEVTQTPSHQVTQMGQEVILRCVPISNHLYFYWYRQILGQKVEFLVSFYNNEISEKSEIFDDQFSVERPDGSNFTLKIRSTKLEDSAMYFCASSERQGYQPQHFGDGTRLSIL.

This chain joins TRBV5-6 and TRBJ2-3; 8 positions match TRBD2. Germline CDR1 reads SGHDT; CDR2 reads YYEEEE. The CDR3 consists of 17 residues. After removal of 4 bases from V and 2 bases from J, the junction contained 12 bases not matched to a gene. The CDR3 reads CASSRRSGGHLTDTQYF. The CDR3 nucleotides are TGTGCCAGCAGCCGGCGCAGCGGGGGCCATCTCACAGATACGCAGTATTTT.

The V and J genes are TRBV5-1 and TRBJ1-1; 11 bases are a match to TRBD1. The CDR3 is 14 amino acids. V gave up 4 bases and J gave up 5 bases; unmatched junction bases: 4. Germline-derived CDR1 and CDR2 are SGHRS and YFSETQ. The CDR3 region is CASSRTGGLTEAFF. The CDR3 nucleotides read TGCGCCAGCAGCAGGACAGGGGGCTTGACTGAAGCTTTCTTT.

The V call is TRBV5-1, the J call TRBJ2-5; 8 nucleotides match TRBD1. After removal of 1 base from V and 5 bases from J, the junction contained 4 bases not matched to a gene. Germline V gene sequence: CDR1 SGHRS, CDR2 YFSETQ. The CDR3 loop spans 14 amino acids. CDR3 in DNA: TGCGCCAGCAGCTTGCAGGGGGCTGACGAGACCCAGTACTTC. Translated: CASSLQGADETQYF.

The CDR3 region has the DNA TGTGCCAGCAGCCGAAGGCGGGGTACCGGGGAGCTGTTTTTT. The encoded protein is CASSRRRGTGELFF. The V and J genes are TRBV6-5 and TRBJ2-2; D may be TRBD2 (6 bases). V was shortened by 6 bases and J by 5 bases, with 13 bases between the two germline ends. Germline V lookup: CDR1 MNHEY, CDR2 SVGAGI. There are 14 residues in the CDR3.

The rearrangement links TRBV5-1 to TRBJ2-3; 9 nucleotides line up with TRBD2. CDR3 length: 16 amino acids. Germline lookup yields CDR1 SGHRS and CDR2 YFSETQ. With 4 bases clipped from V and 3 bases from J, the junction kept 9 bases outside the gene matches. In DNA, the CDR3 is TGCGCCAGCAGCGGAACGACAGCGGGGGGAACAGATACGCAGTATTTT. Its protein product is CASSGTTAGGTDTQYF.

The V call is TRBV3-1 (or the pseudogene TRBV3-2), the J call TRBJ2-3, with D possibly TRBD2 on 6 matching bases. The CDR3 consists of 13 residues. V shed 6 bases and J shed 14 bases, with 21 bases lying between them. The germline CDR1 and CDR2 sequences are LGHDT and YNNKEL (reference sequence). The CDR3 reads CASSLGTGIPPYF. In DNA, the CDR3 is TGTGCCAGCAGTCTAGGGACTGGGATCCCCCCGTATTTT.